This T cell receptor (beta chain) stems from a study of blood T cell repertoires in COVID-19. This clone came up a few times. In germline, CDR1 is MNHEY, CDR2 SVGAGI. The J segment lost 2 bases and the V segment lost 3 bases, leaving 6 bases of the junction unmatched. The CDR3 contains 16 residues. Profiled with immunoSEQ multiplex PCR; TCRdb holds only in-frame clones, not every one. The data show around 340,000 clones, around four fifths seen once. This chain links TRBV6-5 with TRBJ2-5; the match to TRBD1 covers 10 bases. The receptor was isolated from a man aged 25 to 40 with active or convalescent COVID-19. Sequencing was done on a sample of peripheral blood. The CDR3 DNA sequence: TGTGCCAGCAGTTATCTGGGACAGGGGTATCAAGAGACCCAGTACTTC. Translated: CASSYLGQGYQETQYF.